Listed here are 23 T cell receptor beta chains from one sample, sequenced in a study of CD8+CD57+ T cells in acquired aplastic anemia. Individuals selected for sequencing had exhibited CD8+CD57+ cell expansion on flow cytometry. CDR3 and TCR beta VDJ profiling relied on genomic DNA as the template. TCRdb itself ran the reads through MiXCR, one entry per CDR3 protein. The sample has around 200,000 distinct CDR3 sequences, around 47% seen once. Sequenced: sorted CD4+, CD8+, or CD8+CD57+ T cells (not recorded which) from PBMCs. These receptors all stem from a human donor with aplastic anemia.

As concerns this clonotype: Germline is not matched at one junction end, which may reflect a read error. This chain joins TRBV2 and TRBJ2-2; D possibly matches TRBD1 or TRBD2 (6 bases each). This CDR3 has 18 residues. The germline V gene has CDR1 SNHLY and CDR2 FYNNEI. The CDR3 region has the DNA TGTGCCATCCCAATAGCTATAGACCGGGGGCAAATACACCGGGGAGCTGTTTTT. The encoded protein is CAIPIAIDRGQIHRGAVF.

This clonotype was detected once. This rearrangement joins TRBV20-1 to TRBJ2-5, with 8 bases lining up with TRBD1. Trimming removed 6 bases from V and 7 bases from J; junction bases left unmatched: 13. This CDR3 contains 14 residues. Per germline, CDR1 DFQATT and CDR2 SNEGSKA (reference sequence). The CDR3 reads CSARGQAGFGTQYF. In DNA form, the CDR3 reads TGCAGTGCCCGGGGACAGGCTGGATTCGGGACCCAGTACTTC.

This clonotype has a count of ten or more. V is TRBV5-1 and J is TRBJ1-1, with 11 bases matching TRBD1. CDR3 length: 14 amino acids. The V gene's germline CDR1 is SGHRS and CDR2 YFSETQ. V shed 6 bases and J 4 bases; nucleotides not matched to a gene: 5. CDR3 residues: CASNTGTGGTEAFF. The CDR3 nucleotides read TGCGCCAGCAATACCGGGACAGGGGGCACTGAAGCTTTCTTT.

This clonotype was seen just once. The gene calls are TRBV11-1 and TRBJ2-7, with 12 bases matching TRBD2. CDR1 is SGHAT and CDR2 is FQDESV in the germline V gene (reference sequence). The CDR3 loop spans 17 amino acids. With V trimmed by 3 bases and J by 2 bases, 8 bases remained unmatched. The CDR3 DNA is TGTGCCAGCAGCTTGGCCTTTGGGACTAGCGGGCCCTACGAGCAGTACTTC. Protein sequence: CASSLAFGTSGPYEQYF.

Written as DNA, the CDR3 is TGTGCCAGCAGCTTAGCGCGCGGGGGGACCTTACAAGAGACCCAGTACTTC. Encoded protein: CASSLARGGTLQETQYF. The chain joins TRBV11-1 to TRBJ2-5; 8 positions match TRBD2. The CDR3 contains 17 residues. The trim removed 0 bases at V and 2 bases at J, leaving 8 bases unmatched. The germline V gene has CDR1 SGHAT and CDR2 FQDESV (reference sequence).

As DNA, the CDR3 is TGCAGTGCTAGGGCGACTCCGGGACAGGGAAGAGTTTATAGCAATCAGCCCCAGCATTTT. Protein sequence: CSARATPGQGRVYSNQPQHF. V and J are TRBV20-1 and TRBJ1-5; 9 bases agree with TRBD1. V shed 3 bases and J 0 bases; nucleotides not matched to a gene: 18. This CDR3 is built from 20 residues. Looked up from germline, CDR1 is DFQATT and CDR2 is SNEGSKA (reference sequence).

This clonotype was picked up many times. The CDR3 DNA is TGTGCCAGCAGCTTGGGTCAGTGGGGCAATCAGCCCCAGCATTTT. Translating gives CASSLGQWGNQPQHF. The rearrangement links TRBV5-6 to TRBJ1-5; the D is unclear. Trimming left V 0 bases short and J 2 bases short, with 9 bases between. The germline CDR1 and CDR2 sequences are SGHDT and YYEEEE. This CDR3 contains 15 residues. Based on the CDR3 plus reference TRBV5-6 and TRBJ1-5, the full variable domain is DAGVTQSPTHLIKTRGQQVTLRCSPKSGHDTVSWYQQALGQGPQFIFQYYEEEERQRGNFPDRFSGHQFPNYSSELNVNALLLGDSALYLCASSLGQWGNQPQHFGDGTRLSIL.

The CDR3, as DNA: TGTGCCACCAGTGACCGGGACCGGGCTGAAGCTTTCTTT. Translated: CATSDRDRAEAFF. This chain links TRBV24-1 with TRBJ1-1, with D maybe TRBD1 (5 bases). V lost 4 bases to trimming and J lost 6 bases, with 11 bases between them. The CDR3 sequence is 13 residues long. In germline, CDR1 is KGHDR, CDR2 SFDVKD.

This clonotype occurred many times. This sequence joins TRBV11-1 and TRBJ2-6; 10 bases map to TRBD1. This CDR3 is built from 15 residues. The V gene's germline CDR1 is SGHAT and CDR2 FQDESV (reference sequence). V trimming: 10 bases; J trimming: 1 base; junction bases outside the gene matches: 4. Here the CDR3 reads CATRDRGSGANVLTF. CDR3 nucleotides: TGTGCCACCCGGGACAGGGGTTCTGGGGCCAACGTCCTGACTTTC.

At least ten counts were recorded for this clonotype. V usage is TRBV19 and J usage is TRBJ1-3, with D perhaps matching TRBD1 (6 bases). Germline V gene data show CDR1 as LNHDA and CDR2 as SQIVND (reference sequence). Trimming cost V 7 bases and J 4 bases, with 11 bases left between them. The CDR3 is 13 residues long. The CDR3 DNA sequence: TGTGCCAGTAATGGGGGCTCAGGAAACACCATATATTTT. Its translation: CASNGGSGNTIYF.

A few counts support this clonotype. A much bigger clone sits one base away, suggesting this may be a read error. The chain uses TRBV2 and TRBJ1-2; D is unresolved. This CDR3 has 10 amino acids. In germline, CDR1 is SNHLY, CDR2 FYNNEI. Trimming left V 6 bases short and J 4 bases short, with 3 bases between. The CDR3 bases are TGTGCCAGCAGGGGCTATGGCTACACCTTC. It translates to CASRGYGYTF.

This clonotype was recorded at least ten times. The chain recombines TRBV11-2 with TRBJ2-5; 8 bases align to TRBD2. The CDR3 extends over 16 amino acids. J was trimmed by 5 bases and V by 1 base; bases with no gene match: 9. Per the germline V gene, CDR1 is SGHAT and CDR2 is FQNNGV. The CDR3 region is CASSLGFLAGEETQYF. DNA for the CDR3: TGTGCCAGCAGCTTAGGGTTCCTAGCGGGCGAGGAGACCCAGTACTTC. Together with reference TRBV11-2 and TRBJ2-5, the CDR3 gives the full variable domain: EAGVAQSPRYKIIEKRQSVAFWCNPISGHATLYWYQQILGQGPKLLIQFQNNGVVDDSQLPKDRFSAERLKGVDSTLKIQPAKLEDSAVYLCASSLGFLAGEETQYFGPGTRLLVL.

The CDR3: CASSESGHNLEKLFF. Here the CDR3 DNA reads TGTGCCAGCAGTGAATCGGGGCATAACTTGGAAAAACTGTTTTTT. This chain uses TRBV25-1 with TRBJ1-4; possibly TRBD1 for D (5 bases). The CDR3 consists of 15 residues. The V gene lost 1 base and the J gene lost 8 bases, with 14 bases spanning the gap. CDR1 and CDR2 from the germline V gene are MGHDK and SYGVNS.

Only a few counts were recorded for this clonotype. The rearrangement uses TRBV27 and TRBJ1-1, with D unclear. Germline CDR1 and CDR2: MNHEY and SMNVEV (reference sequence). This CDR3 is built from 16 residues. V lost 0 bases, J lost 1 base, and 12 bases lay in between. The CDR3 sequence is CASSLSFNTQNTEAFF. The CDR3 DNA reads as TGTGCCAGCAGTTTATCCTTCAACACACAGAACACTGAAGCTTTCTTT.

The chain couples TRBV2 to TRBJ2-1; D not resolved. The CDR3 contains 9 residues. V shed 6 bases and J shed 10 bases, with 4 bases lying between them. The germline gives CDR1 SNHLY, CDR2 FYNNEI. CDR3: CASRGEQFF. The CDR3 region has the DNA TGTGCCAGCAGGGGAGAGCAGTTCTTC.

The V call is TRBV7-9, the J call TRBJ1-2; the D gene is possibly TRBD1 (6 bases). Germline CDR1 SEHNR, CDR2 FQNEAQ (reference sequence). The CDR3 extends over 13 amino acids. V was shortened by 6 bases and J by 6 bases, with 14 bases between the two germline ends. CDR3 in amino acids: CASSEPGHNGYTF. Here the CDR3 DNA reads TGTGCCAGCAGTGAACCGGGACACAATGGCTACACCTTC.

Many counts were recorded for this clonotype. The chain carries TRBV11-1 and TRBJ2-7, with D unclear. Per the germline V gene, CDR1 is SGHAT and CDR2 is FQDESV (reference sequence). The V end was cut by 0 bases, the J end by 2 bases, with 8 bases between. The CDR3 spans 14 residues. The CDR3 sequence: CASSLAGFTYEQYF. In DNA, the CDR3 is TGTGCCAGCAGCTTAGCGGGATTTACCTACGAGCAGTACTTC.

At least ten counts were recorded for this clonotype. The gene calls are TRBV7-9 and TRBJ1-1; weak D call: TRBD1 (5 bases). Trimming removed 6 bases from V and 0 bases from J, with 11 bases in between. The CDR3 spans 14 residues. Germline V gene data show CDR1 as SEHNR and CDR2 as FQNEAQ (reference sequence). CDR3 region: CASRIDRLNTEAFF. The CDR3 bases are TGTGCCAGCAGAATCGACAGATTGAACACTGAAGCTTTCTTT. Using reference TRBV7-9 and TRBJ1-1 for the parts outside the CDR3, the full variable domain is DTGVSQNPRHKITKRGQNVTFRCDPISEHNRLYWYRQTLGQGPEFLTYFQNEAQLEKSRLLSDRFSAERPKGSFSTLEIQRTEQGDSAMYLCASRIDRLNTEAFFGQGTRLTVV.

This clonotype was detected many times. V gene TRBV19 combines with J gene TRBJ1-1; a possible D gene is TRBD1 (5 bases). This CDR3 spans 18 amino acids. Trimming cost V 6 bases and J 2 bases, with 25 bases left between them. Germline V gene data show CDR1 as LNHDA and CDR2 as SQIVND (reference sequence). In DNA, the CDR3 is TGTGCCAGTAGATCCCGGTCGGGCCAGGGCAGATTCAACACTGAAGCTTTCTTT. It encodes CASRSRSGQGRFNTEAFF.

The rearrangement uses TRBV29-1 and TRBJ2-3; 8 bases align to TRBD2. The V gene end was trimmed by 0 bases and the J gene end by 1 base; junction bases not matched to a gene: 6. The CDR3 length is 16 residues. Germline V lookup: CDR1 SQVTM, CDR2 ANQGSEA. The CDR3 is CSVEDDGSGGTDTQYF. The CDR3 DNA reads TGCAGCGTTGAAGACGACGGTAGCGGGGGCACAGATACGCAGTATTTT.

This clonotype was seen more than once but under ten times. The chain has TRBV2 and TRBJ2-1, with D perhaps matching TRBD1 (6 bases). V was cut by 2 bases and J by 8 bases, with 10 bases left in between. From germline, CDR1 is SNHLY and CDR2 FYNNEI. The CDR3 length is 13 residues. This CDR3 is CASSENRDHEQFF. The CDR3 region has the DNA TGTGCCAGCAGTGAAAACAGGGATCATGAGCAGTTCTTC.

The DNA of the CDR3 is TGTGCCAGCAGTTCGGACTCGGCAAACATTCAGTACTTC. The encoded protein is CASSSDSANIQYF. The chain employs TRBV2 and TRBJ2-4; D may be TRBD2 (5 bases). Germline CDR1 and CDR2: SNHLY and FYNNEI. V was clipped by 5 bases and J by 6 bases, with 11 bases between them. This CDR3 contains 13 residues.

This chain joins TRBV7-9 and TRBJ2-5; D ambiguous. CDR3 length equals 15 residues. Per the germline V gene, CDR1 is SEHNR and CDR2 is FQNEAQ (reference sequence). Trimming took 5 bases from V and 0 from J, leaving 13 bases between them. CDR3 in amino acids: CASSPRQVYQETQYF. DNA for the CDR3: TGTGCCAGCAGCCCCCGACAAGTGTACCAAGAGACCCAGTACTTC.